This is a list of T cell receptor beta chains from one sample in a study of graft-versus-host responses after intestinal transplantation. Some clones are missing from TCRdb's copy, which holds only in-frame ones; the method was immunoSEQ multiplex PCR. The data contain about 96,000 clones, 80% to 95% of them singletons. No antigen has been identified for these receptors. The sample in question was unstimulated CD4+ T cells sorted from spleen or lymph node cells, obtained before intestinal transplant. Receptor source: a human donor who received an intestinal transplant. CDR3s include the opening cysteine and the closing phenylalanine or tryptophan. D genes are given only for firm matches. The size entry is marked missing in some rows and otherwise reads once, few, many or a size class.

j_call | v_call | clone_size | d_call | cdr3_nt | cdr3_aa
TRBJ2-2 | TRBV7-9 | . | TRBD2 | TGTGCCAGCAGCTTAAGCGGGAGCGGAACCGGGGAGCTGTTTTTT | CASSLSGSGTGELFF
TRBJ2-1 | TRBV14 | . | TRBD2 | TGTGCCAGCAGCCAAGACGGACTAGCGGTCAATGAGCAGTTCTTC | CASSQDGLAVNEQFF
TRBJ2-7 | TRBV18 | . | TRBD2 | TGTGCCAGCTTAGGGACTAGCGCACATTCAAACTACGAGCAGTACTTC | CASLGTSAHSNYEQYF
TRBJ1-5 | TRBV28 | . | . | TGTGCCAGCAGTTTAATTCAGGCGCCGTATAGCAATCAGCCCCAGCATTTT | CASSLIQAPYSNQPQHF
TRBJ2-7 | TRBV7-9 | . | . | TGTGCCAGCAGCTCAATGCAGGGGAGATACGAGCAGTACTTC | CASSSMQGRYEQYF
TRBJ1-1 | TRBV5-5 | . | . | TGTGCCAGCAGCTTGGTGGCAGACCGGGGGGCTTTCTTT | CASSLVADRGAFF
TRBJ1-1 | TRBV30 | . | . | TGTGCCTGGAGTGTTGGGGGGGATAGTACTGAAGCTTTCTTT | CAWSVGGDSTEAFF
TRBJ2-7 | TRBV18 | . | . | TGTGCCAGCTCACCGCGAATCAACTCCTACGAGCAGTACTTC | CASSPRINSYEQYF
TRBJ1-1 | TRBV5-1 | . | . | TGCGCCAGCAGCTTGGGTGGGGCGAAGAACACTGAAGCTTTCTTT | CASSLGGAKNTEAFF
TRBJ1-2 | TRBV28 | . | TRBD1 | TGTGCCAGCAGTTCCGGGACAGGGGGCTATGGCTACACCTTC | CASSSGTGGYGYTF
TRBJ1-6 | TRBV7-2 | . | . | TGTGCCAGCAGCTTAGGCCCGGACAACTCCTATAATTCACCCCTCCACTTT | CASSLGPDNSYNSPLHF
TRBJ1-2 | TRBV27 | . | . | TGTGCCAGCGGCTCCGGGATGTATGGCTACACCTTC | CASGSGMYGYTF
TRBJ2-7 | TRBV10-1 | . | . | TGCGCCAGCAGTGAGGGACTGTGGGACGAGCAGTACTTC | CASSEGLWDEQYF
TRBJ2-5 | TRBV7-6 | . | TRBD1 | TGTGCCAGCAGCTTACGGGCTGGGACAGGCCAAGAGACCCAGTACTTC | CASSLRAGTGQETQYF
TRBJ2-7 | TRBV5-1 | . | TRBD1 | TGCGCCAGCAGCGGAACAGGGGCAGGCGAGCAGTACTTC | CASSGTGAGEQYF
TRBJ2-1 | TRBV7-8 | . | TRBD2 | TGTGCCAGCAGCTTAAATCCTAGCGGGAGGGCCAGTGAGCAGTTCTTC | CASSLNPSGRASEQFF
TRBJ2-5 | TRBV4-2 | . | . | TGTGCCAGCAGCCAAGATGAGGGATTTGTGGAGACCCAGTACTTC | CASSQDEGFVETQYF
TRBJ1-6 | TRBV15 | . | . | TGTGCCACCAGCAGAGTTATCATTAGGGGTCCACCCCTCCACTTT | CATSRVIIRGPPLHF
TRBJ1-2 | TRBV7-9 | . | . | TGTGCCAGCAGCTTAAACATCATTTCCGCGGGATCCACATTAGGCTACACCTTC | CASSLNIISAGSTLGYTF
TRBJ2-5 | TRBV6-5 | . | TRBD2 | TGTGCCAGCGGTAGCGGGAGGGCCACAGAGACCCAGTACTTC | CASGSGRATETQYF
TRBJ2-3 | TRBV11-3 | few | . | TGTGCCAGCAGCTTAGATCGAGCGGATACGCAGTATTTT | CASSLDRADTQYF